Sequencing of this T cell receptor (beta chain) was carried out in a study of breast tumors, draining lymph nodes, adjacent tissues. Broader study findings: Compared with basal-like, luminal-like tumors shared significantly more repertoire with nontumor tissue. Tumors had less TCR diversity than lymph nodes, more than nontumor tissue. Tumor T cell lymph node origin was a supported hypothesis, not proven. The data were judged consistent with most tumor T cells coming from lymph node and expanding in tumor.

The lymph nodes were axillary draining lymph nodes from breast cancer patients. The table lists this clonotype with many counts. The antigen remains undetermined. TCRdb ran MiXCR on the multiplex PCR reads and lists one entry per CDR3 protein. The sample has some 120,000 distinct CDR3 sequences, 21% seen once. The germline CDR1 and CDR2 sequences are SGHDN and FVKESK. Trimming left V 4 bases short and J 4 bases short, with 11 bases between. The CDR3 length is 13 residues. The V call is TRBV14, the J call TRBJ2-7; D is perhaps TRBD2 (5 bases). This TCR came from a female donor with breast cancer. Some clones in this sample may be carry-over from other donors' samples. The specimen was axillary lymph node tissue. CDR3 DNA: TGTGCCAGCAGCCGAGGACTTTCATACGAGCAGTACTTC. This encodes CASSRGLSYEQYF.